This passage covers 9 T cell receptor beta chains from one sample sequenced in a study of OX40 agonist ivuxolimab in advanced cancers. To prepare the library, the immunoSEQ multiplex PCR assay was applied. TCRdb took this table from immuneACCESS and kept in-frame rearrangements with V and J called. Such tables lack part of the clones; where checked against another copy, unresolved V genes explain under half of the gap, and the rest is unexplained. The sample includes approximately 100,000 clones, with approximately 90% observed a single time. The ten largest clonotypes hold 0.65% to 0.95% of the sample. The specimen comprised CD4+ or CD8+ T cells sorted from blood, sampled in a trial of the OX40 agonist ivuxolimab. Every receptor here comes from an adult with an advanced solid tumor such as melanoma, head and neck, liver or kidney cancer.

The chain is built from TRBV28 and TRBJ2-5; D gene uncertain. V lost 6 bases to trimming and J lost 1 base, with 9 bases between them. Germline loops: CDR1 MDHEN, CDR2 SYDVKM. The CDR3 consists of 13 residues. CDR3 sequence: CASSAESQETQYF. The CDR3 bases are TGTGCCAGCAGCGCCGAGAGCCAAGAGACCCAGTACTTC.

J is TRBJ1-3 and V is TRBV15; D call uncertain. V was shortened by 5 bases and J by 0 bases, with 8 bases between the two germline ends. The CDR3 extends over 14 amino acids. The germline CDR1 and CDR2 sequences are LNHNV and YYDKDF (reference sequence). CDR3 DNA: TGTGCCACCAGCCCTTTAGACTCTGGAAACACCATATATTTT. Translation: CATSPLDSGNTIYF.

The rearrangement links TRBV7-2 to TRBJ2-1; the match to TRBD2 covers 12 bases. CDR3 length: 15 amino acids. Germline values: CDR1 SGHTA, CDR2 FQGNSA. With V trimmed by 2 bases and J by 10 bases, 6 bases remained unmatched. The CDR3 coding sequence is TGTGCCAGCAGCTTAAGCACTAGCGGGGGGTACGAGCAGTTCTTC. It translates to CASSLSTSGGYEQFF.

This clone was counted once. J is TRBJ2-7 and V is TRBV28; a possible D gene is TRBD2 (7 bases). CDR1 is MDHEN, CDR2 SYDVKM, per germline. Trimming shortened V by 2 bases and J by 7 bases, and 15 bases separated the two germline ends. CDR3 length: 14 residues. The CDR3 DNA sequence: TGTGCCAGCAGTTTAAAGGGGGGGCGCTGGGAGCAGTACTTC. Translated, it gives CASSLKGGRWEQYF.

This chain connects TRBV7-2 to TRBJ2-7; 12 bases map to TRBD1. V lost 5 bases to trimming and J lost 4 bases; unmatched junction nucleotides: 9. This CDR3 is built from 16 residues. From germline, CDR1 is SGHTA and CDR2 FQGNSA. In nucleotides, the CDR3 is TGTGCCAGCAGCCGATCGGGGACAGGGGGCAGATACGAGCAGTACTTC. It is translated as CASSRSGTGGRYEQYF.

This rearrangement joins TRBV28 to TRBJ2-1; 10 nucleotides agree with TRBD1. The CDR3 runs to 14 residues. The V gene's germline CDR1 is MDHEN and CDR2 SYDVKM. V was pared by 6 bases and J by 12 bases, with 11 bases of the junction left unmatched. The CDR3 here is CASSSGQGPGRQFF. CDR3 nucleotides: TGTGCCAGCAGCTCGGGACAGGGGCCGGGAAGGCAGTTCTTC.

The sample holds a few counts of this clone. V and J are TRBV5-1 and TRBJ1-5; TRBD1 agrees at 8 bases. The junction had 4 bases not matched to a gene; V was cut back by 5 bases and J by 3 bases. CDR1 is SGHRS and CDR2 is YFSETQ in the germline V gene. CDR3 length: 14 amino acids. The CDR3 DNA sequence: TGCGCCAGCAGAGGACAGGGTGACAATCAGCCCCAGCATTTT. It yields the protein CASRGQGDNQPQHF.

The V call is TRBV6-1, the J call TRBJ1-2; D is uncertain. V lost 6 bases, J lost 11 bases, and 13 bases lay in between. Germline CDR1 MNHNS, CDR2 SASEGT. The CDR3 spans 11 residues. CDR3 amino acids: CASRETHLYTF. The CDR3 coding sequence is TGTGCCAGCAGGGAAACCCATCTATACACCTTC.

The chain uses TRBV10-2 and TRBJ1-4; D is uncertain. The CDR3 sequence is 13 residues long. Trimming removed 2 bases at V and 8 bases at J, with 9 bases between. CDR1 is WSHSY, CDR2 SAAADI, per germline. The CDR3 coding sequence is TGCGCCAGCAGTGAGAGTCTCGGGGAAAAACTGTTTTTT. Its translation: CASSESLGEKLFF.